What follows is one TCR beta chain and its context. The data were taken from a study of blood T cell repertoires in COVID-19. The study assigned cohorts using participant-reported clinical history. Profiled with immunoSEQ multiplex PCR; TCRdb holds only in-frame clones, not every one. The table has some 140,000 clones, 84% seen once. The CDR3 spans 16 residues. With V trimmed by 1 base and J by 3 bases, 9 bases remained unmatched. Germline loops: CDR1 SGHVS, CDR2 FQNEAQ. This clonotype was obtained from a man aged 40-55 years with acute COVID-19. This chain links TRBV7-8 with TRBJ2-7, with 7 bases aligning to TRBD2. The sample consisted of PBMCs or T cells enriched from blood (not recorded which). CDR3 coding DNA: TGTGCCAGCAGCTTAGTGGGATCGGGGGACTACTACGAGCAGTACTTC. The encoded protein is CASSLVGSGDYYEQYF.